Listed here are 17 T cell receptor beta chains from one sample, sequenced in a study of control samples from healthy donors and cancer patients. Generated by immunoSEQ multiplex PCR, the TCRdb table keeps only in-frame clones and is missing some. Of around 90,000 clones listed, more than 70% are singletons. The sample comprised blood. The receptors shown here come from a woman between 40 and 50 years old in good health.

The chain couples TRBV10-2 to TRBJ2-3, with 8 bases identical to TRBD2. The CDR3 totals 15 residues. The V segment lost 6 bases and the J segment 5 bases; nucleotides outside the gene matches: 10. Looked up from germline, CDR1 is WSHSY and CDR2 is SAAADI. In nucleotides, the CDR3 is TGCGCCAGCAGAAGAGCGGGGGAGGTGAGAGATACGCAGTATTTT. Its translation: CASRRAGEVRDTQYF.

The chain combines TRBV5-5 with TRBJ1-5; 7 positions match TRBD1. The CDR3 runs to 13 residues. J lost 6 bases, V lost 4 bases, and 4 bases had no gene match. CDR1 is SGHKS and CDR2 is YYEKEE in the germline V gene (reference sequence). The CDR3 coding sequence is TGTGCCAGCAGCAAACAGGGGCCTCAGCCCCAGCATTTT. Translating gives CASSKQGPQPQHF. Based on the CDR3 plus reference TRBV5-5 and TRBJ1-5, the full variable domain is DAGVTQSPTHLIKTRGQQVTLRCSPISGHKSVSWYQQVLGQGPQFIFQYYEKEERGRGNFPDRFSARQFPNYSSELNVNALLLGDSALYLCASSKQGPQPQHFGDGTRLSIL.

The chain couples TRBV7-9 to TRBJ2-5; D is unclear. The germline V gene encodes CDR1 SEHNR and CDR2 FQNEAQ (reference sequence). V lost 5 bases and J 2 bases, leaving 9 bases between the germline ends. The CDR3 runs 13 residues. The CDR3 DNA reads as TGTGCCAGCAGCGAACAGCCTCAAGAGACCCAGTACTTC. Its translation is CASSEQPQETQYF.

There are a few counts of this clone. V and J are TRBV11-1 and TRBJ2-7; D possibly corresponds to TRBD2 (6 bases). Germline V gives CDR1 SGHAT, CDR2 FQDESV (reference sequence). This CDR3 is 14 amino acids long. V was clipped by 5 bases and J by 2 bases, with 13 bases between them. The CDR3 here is CASSHSGRTYEQYF. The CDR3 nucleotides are TGTGCCAGCAGCCACTCTGGGAGGACCTACGAGCAGTACTTC.

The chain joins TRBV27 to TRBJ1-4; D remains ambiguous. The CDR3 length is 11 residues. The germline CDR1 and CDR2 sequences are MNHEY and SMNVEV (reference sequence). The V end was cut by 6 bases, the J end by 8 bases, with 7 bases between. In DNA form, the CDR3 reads TGTGCCAGCAGCCCCATCGAAAAACTGTTTTTT. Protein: CASSPIEKLFF.

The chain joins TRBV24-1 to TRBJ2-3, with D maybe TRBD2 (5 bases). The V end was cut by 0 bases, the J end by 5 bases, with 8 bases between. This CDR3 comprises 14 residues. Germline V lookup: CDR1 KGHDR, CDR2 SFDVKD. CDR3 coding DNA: TGTGCCACCAGTGATTTGGTCGGGAAAGATACGCAGTATTTT. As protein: CATSDLVGKDTQYF.

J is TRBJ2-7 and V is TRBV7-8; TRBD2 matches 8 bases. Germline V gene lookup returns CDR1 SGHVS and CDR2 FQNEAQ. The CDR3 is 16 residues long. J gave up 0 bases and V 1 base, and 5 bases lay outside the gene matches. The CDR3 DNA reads TGTGCCAGCAGCTTAGGGGCTAGCGGGTCCTCCTACGAGCAGTACTTC. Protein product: CASSLGASGSSYEQYF.

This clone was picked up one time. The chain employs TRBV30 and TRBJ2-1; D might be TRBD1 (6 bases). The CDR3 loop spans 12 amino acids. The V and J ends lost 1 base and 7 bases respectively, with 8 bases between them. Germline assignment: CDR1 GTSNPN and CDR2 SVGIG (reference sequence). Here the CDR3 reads CAWSATGNEQFF. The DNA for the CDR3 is TGTGCCTGGAGTGCAACAGGGAATGAGCAGTTCTTC.

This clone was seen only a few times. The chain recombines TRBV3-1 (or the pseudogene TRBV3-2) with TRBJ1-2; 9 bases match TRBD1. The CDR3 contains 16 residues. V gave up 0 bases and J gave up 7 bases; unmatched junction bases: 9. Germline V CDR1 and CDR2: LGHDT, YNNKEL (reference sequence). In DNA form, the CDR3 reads TGTGCCAGCAGCCAAGATCGACACAGGGGGCTTTCTGGCTACACCTTC. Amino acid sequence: CASSQDRHRGLSGYTF.

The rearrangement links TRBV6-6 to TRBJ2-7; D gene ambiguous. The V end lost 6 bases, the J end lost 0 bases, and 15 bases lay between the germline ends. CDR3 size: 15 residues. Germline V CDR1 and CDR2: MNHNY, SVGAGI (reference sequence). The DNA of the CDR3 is TGTGCCAGCAGAAACGGACGCCTGAGCTCCTACGAGCAGTACTTC. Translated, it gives CASRNGRLSSYEQYF.

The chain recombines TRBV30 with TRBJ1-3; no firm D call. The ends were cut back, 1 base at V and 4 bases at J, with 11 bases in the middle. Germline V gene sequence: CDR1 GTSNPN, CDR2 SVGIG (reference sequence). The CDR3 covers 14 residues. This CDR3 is CAWSAPREGNTIYF. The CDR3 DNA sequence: TGTGCCTGGAGTGCGCCCCGGGAAGGAAACACCATATATTTT.

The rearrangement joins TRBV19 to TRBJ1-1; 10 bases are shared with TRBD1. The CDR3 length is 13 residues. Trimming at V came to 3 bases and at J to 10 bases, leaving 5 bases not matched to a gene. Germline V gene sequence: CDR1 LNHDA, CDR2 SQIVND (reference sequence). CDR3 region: CASSMGQGLGAFF. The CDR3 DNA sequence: TGTGCCAGTAGTATGGGACAGGGGTTGGGAGCTTTCTTT.

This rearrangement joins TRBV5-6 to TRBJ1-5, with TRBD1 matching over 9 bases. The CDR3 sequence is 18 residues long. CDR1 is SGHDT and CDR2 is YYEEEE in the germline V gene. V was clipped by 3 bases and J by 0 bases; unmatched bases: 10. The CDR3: CASSSTGQGFYSNQPQHF. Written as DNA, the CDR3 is TGTGCCAGCAGCTCCACGGGACAGGGTTTTTATAGCAATCAGCCCCAGCATTTT.

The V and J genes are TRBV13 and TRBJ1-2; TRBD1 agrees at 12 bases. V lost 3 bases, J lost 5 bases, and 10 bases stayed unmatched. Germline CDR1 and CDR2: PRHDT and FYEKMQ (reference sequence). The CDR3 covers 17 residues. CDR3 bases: TGTGCCAGCAGCTTCGGTAGGGACAGGGGGCGGGGGTATGGCTACACCTTC. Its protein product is CASSFGRDRGRGYGYTF.

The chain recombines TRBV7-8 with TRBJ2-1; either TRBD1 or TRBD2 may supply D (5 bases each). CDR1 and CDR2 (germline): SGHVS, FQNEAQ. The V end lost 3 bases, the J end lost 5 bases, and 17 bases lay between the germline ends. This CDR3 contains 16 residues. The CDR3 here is CASSFGTGVPNNEQFF. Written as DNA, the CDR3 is TGTGCCAGCAGCTTCGGGACCGGGGTCCCCAACAATGAGCAGTTCTTC.

The CDR3 region is CASSTDRNTEAFF. The CDR3 bases are TGTGCCAGCAGCACTGACAGGAACACTGAAGCTTTCTTT. This chain connects TRBV12-3 or TRBV12-4 to TRBJ1-1, with TRBD1 as a possible D gene (5 bases). This CDR3 spans 13 amino acids. V was pared by 6 bases and J by 1 base, with 9 bases between.

CDR3 in DNA: TGCGCCAGCAGTGCCTTCAACACCGGGGAGCTGTTTTTT. Translating gives CASSAFNTGELFF. This sequence joins TRBV10-1 and TRBJ2-2; no firm D call. The V gene lost 4 bases and the J gene lost 2 bases, with 5 bases spanning the gap. Per the germline V gene, CDR1 is WNHNN and CDR2 is SYGVQD (reference sequence). The CDR3 consists of 13 residues.